The 18 T cell receptor delta chains given below trace back to one sample, sequenced in a study of γδ T cells in repeated Plasmodium falciparum infection (dated by TCRdb to the early 2020s). The method was multiplex PCR. Sequencing instrument: Illumina MiSeq. Via CATT, TCRdb reprocessed the public reads, and rows with identical DNA were then joined. Here the sample has about 51,000 delta-chain clones; roughly 1.9% occur a single time. The ten largest clones take up approximately 25% of the sample. Vgamma9/Vdelta2+ and Vdelta2-negative gammadelta T cell populations were flow-sorted from peripheral blood mononuclear cells for bulk TCR repertoire analysis. The source material was gamma-delta T cells from blood. Source of these receptors: a pool of human donors (malaria-infected and uninfected, not separated).

A word on this clone: It differs at one base from a far larger clone, so likely a read error. The sample holds other DNA sequences that translate to the same CDR3. This chain connects TRDV1 to TRDJ1; 12 bases agree with TRDD3. As TCRdb names no J gene, one was assigned here on the basis of a DNA match to germline. The CDR3 totals 21 residues. The junction had 20 bases not matched to a gene; V was cut back by 6 bases and J by 0 bases. Germline loops: CDR1 TSWWSYY, CDR2 QGS. CDR3 protein: CALGVARGWGIRILYTDKLIF. Written as DNA, the CDR3 is TGTGCTCTTGGAGTTGCTAGAGGCTGGGGGATACGAATCCTATACACCGATAAACTCATCTTT.

About this clone itself: This is likely an artifact of a read error, given a far larger clone one base away. This sample includes further DNA sequences coding for the same CDR3. V is TRDV2 and J is TRDJ1; 11 nucleotides line up with TRDD3. No J segment appears in TCRdb, so it was assigned here by matching the sequence to germline. This CDR3 is built from 21 residues. From germline, CDR1 is GEAIGNYY and CDR2 EKD. CDR3 bases: TGTGCCTGCGACACCCTCACCTTATCTGTACTGGGGGATAATCGCACCGATAAACTCATCTTT. It codes for CACDTLTLSVLGDNRTDKLIF.

The table lists this clone with a few counts. The protein TCRdb lists belongs to a much larger clone and differs from this DNA's translation at residue 16, which points to a read error; the protein shown is made from the DNA. The rearrangement uses TRDV2 and TRDJ1, with 7 bases fitting TRDD3. V was clipped by 3 bases and J by 3 bases; unmatched bases: 27. Germline CDR1 GEAIGNYY, CDR2 EKD. This CDR3 region has 21 residues. The CDR3 is CACDRLRFTGDPIAYADKLIF. The CDR3 DNA reads as TGTGCCTGTGACCGCTTAAGGTTTACTGGGGACCCCATAGCGTACGCCGATAAACTCATCTTT.

Of note for this clone: TCRdb attributes to this sequence the protein of a much larger clone, which differs from the DNA translation at residue 13; a read error is likely, and the protein displayed is translated from the DNA. This chain uses TRDV3 with TRDJ1, with 8 bases aligning to TRDD3. This CDR3 has 14 amino acids. The germline V gene encodes CDR1 TVYSNPD and CDR2 GDNSRS (reference sequence). The DNA of the CDR3 is TGTGCCTACAACTGGGGGTCGTACACCGATAAACTCACCTTT. It yields the protein CAYNWGSYTDKLTF.

This clone was seen at least ten times. This DNA translates differently at residue 14 from the TCRdb protein, which is that of a much larger clone; a read error is likely, and the protein shown is the DNA's own translation. This sequence joins TRDV2 and TRDJ1; TRDD3 aligns across 8 bases. TCRdb offers no J gene call, so here the DNA was matched to germline to obtain one. The CDR3 is made up of 23 amino acids. V lost 0 bases and J lost 0; bases outside the gene matches: 26. Germline loops: CDR1 GEAIGNYY, CDR2 EKD. The CDR3 is CACDTLLSGKVLGGSPYTDKLIF. The CDR3 DNA reads TGTGCCTGTGACACCTTGCTGAGTGGGAAAGTACTGGGGGGTTCCCCGTACACCGATAAACTCATCTTT.

This clone was counted ten times or more. TCRdb's protein, taken from a much larger clone, differs from this DNA's translation at residue 18, likely owing to a read error; the protein displayed comes from the DNA. The chain links TRDV3 to TRDJ1; 12 bases align to TRDD3. The CDR3 is made up of 20 amino acids. Per germline, CDR1 TVYSNPD and CDR2 GDNSRS (reference sequence). In DNA, the CDR3 is TGTGCCTTTATGATTCCCTCGTACTGGGGGATACCCTTGAACACCGATAAACCCATCTTT. Residues: CAFMIPSYWGIPLNTDKPIF.

This clone was detected only a few times. A read error is the likely source, as a far larger clone sits one nucleotide away. This sample also contains other DNA sequences that code for the same CDR3. The V gene is TRDV2, the J gene TRDJ1; maybe TRDD3 (8 bases). Since TCRdb gives no J gene, matching the DNA to germline was used here to assign it. The V end was cut by 5 bases, the J end by 1 base, with 40 bases between. CDR3 length: 23 amino acids. The V gene's germline CDR1 is GEAIGNYY and CDR2 EKD. The CDR3 bases are TGTGCCTGTGGCAAACACTTCCTAATGAGAGGGATACGCTCCCGGGGTTGCACCGATAAACTCATCTTT. It codes for CACGKHFLMRGIRSRGCTDKLIF.

About this clone itself: This DNA's translation and the protein TCRdb lists, from a much larger clone, do not match at residue 9, likely due to a read error; the protein shown is translated from the DNA. The chain employs TRDV1 and TRDJ1; 9 bases map to TRDD3. No J gene is reported in TCRdb; it was inferred here by comparing the DNA with germline. Trimming removed 2 bases from V and 10 bases from J; junction bases left unmatched: 26. CDR1 TSWWSYY and CDR2 QGS come from the germline V gene. The CDR3 runs 20 residues. The CDR3 region is CALGESGWWGYVSPDLVLIF. The DNA for the CDR3 is TGTGCTCTTGGGGAATCCGGCTGGTGGGGATACGTTTCTCCGGATTTGGTACTCATCTTT.

This clone was picked up many times. TCRdb pairs this DNA with a much larger clone's protein that differs at residue 13, likely a read error; the protein shown was translated from the DNA. The chain employs TRDV1 and TRDJ1; a possible D gene is TRDD3 (6 bases). The germline gives CDR1 TSWWSYY, CDR2 QGS. There are 19 residues in the CDR3. The V gene lost 2 bases and the J gene lost 1 base, with 23 bases spanning the gap. The CDR3 bases are TGTGCTCTTGGGGAAGGCGCTGGGGCCCGGAGAGGGTGCACCGATAAACTCATCTTT. The encoded protein is CALGEGAGARRGCTDKLIF.

The table lists this clone with a few counts. TCRdb shows a much larger clone's protein in place of this DNA's translation, and the two differ at residues 13 and 16, likely through a read error; the protein shown is translated from the DNA. The gene calls are TRAV38-2/DV8 and TRDJ1; the match to TRDD3 covers 9 bases. The V gene's germline CDR1 is TSESDYY and CDR2 QEAYKQQN. Trimming at V came to 1 base and at J to 0 bases, leaving 25 bases not matched to a gene. This CDR3 has 23 amino acids. Written as DNA, the CDR3 is TGTGCTTATAGGAGCTCCAATAAGTTCTGGGGGATTAACTTAACCTCGTACACCGATAAACTCATCTTT. This encodes CAYRSSNKFWGINLTSYTDKLIF.

To note about this clone: Since a far larger clone is one base different, this is likely a read error. This same CDR3 is encoded by further DNA sequences in the sample. J is TRDJ1 and V is TRDV3; 13 bases fit TRDD3. Germline loops: CDR1 TVYSNPD, CDR2 GDNSRS (reference sequence). Trimming removed 3 bases from V and 0 bases from J; junction bases left unmatched: 31. The CDR3 spans 24 residues. The CDR3 region has the DNA TGTGCCTTCAGCTACCCTTCCTACTTAGGGGATGTACTGGGGGATACGCTGTACACCGATAAACTCATCTTT. Protein product: CAFSYPSYLGDVLGDTLYTDKLIF.

This clone was seen repeatedly, ten times or more. A read error is the likely source, as a far larger clone sits one nucleotide away. This sample includes further DNA sequences coding for the same CDR3. There is no J gene call, but TRDV3 is given as the V gene; the table assigns TRDD3, which was not confirmed against the DNA. Germline lookup yields CDR1 TVYSNPD and CDR2 GDNSRS (reference sequence). The CDR3 runs 18 residues. CDR3 nucleotides: TGTGCCTTTAAGTTTCCTACTAGGCTGGGGGCTCCCACCGATAAACTCATTTTT. This sequence encodes CAFKFPTRLGAPTDKLIF.

Only a few counts were recorded for this clone. It differs at one base from a far larger clone, so likely a read error. The identical CDR3 is also encoded by other nucleotide sequences in the sample. This chain connects TRDV3 to TRDJ2; 13 positions match TRDD3. Germline V gene lookup returns CDR1 TVYSNPD and CDR2 GDNSRS (reference sequence). CDR3 size: 20 residues. The CDR3 here is CAFLFLREHWGIRLTAQLFF. The DNA for the CDR3 is TGCGCCTTCCTCTTCCTCCGGGAGCACTGGGGGATACGCTTGACAGCACAACTCTTCTTT.

This clone was seen ten or more times. The TCRdb protein comes from a much larger clone and disagrees with this DNA's translation at residue 13, likely due to a read error; the protein given here is derived from the DNA. J is TRDJ1 and V is TRDV3, with 8 bases matching TRDD3. The CDR3 loop spans 18 amino acids. Germline CDR1 reads TVYSNPD; CDR2 reads GDNSRS (reference sequence). Losses at the gene ends were 5 bases for V and 3 bases for J; bases not matched to a gene: 23. DNA of the CDR3: TGTGCCCTGGCCTTCCGGCCCTACTGGGGGGCCTACGCCGATAAACTCATCTTT. Translation gives CALAFRPYWGAYADKLIF.

In this sample, this clone turned up a few times. TCRdb's listed protein matches a much larger clone and diverges from this DNA's translation at residue 13, likely through a read error; the protein shown comes from the DNA. No call exists for the J gene, whereas the V gene is TRDV3; the table's D call, TRDD3, has no DNA check behind it. Germline V CDR1 and CDR2: TVYSNPD, GDNSRS (reference sequence). The CDR3 has 15 residues. CDR3 nucleotides: TGTGCCTTTGGAAGCCTACGTGGGATACGCTATAAACCCATCTTT. Amino acid sequence: CAFGSLRGIRYKPIF.

This clone was seen ten or more times. A read error likely explains why the TCRdb protein, taken from a much larger clone, differs from this DNA's translation at residue 15; the protein shown is translated from the DNA. The V and J genes are TRAV38-2/DV8 and TRDJ1; D gene uncertain. The J gene is absent in TCRdb and was assigned here via DNA matching to germline. Between the trimmed V and J ends, which lost 6 bases and 7 bases, there was a span of 37 bases. Germline V CDR1 and CDR2: TSESDYY, QEAYKQQN. The CDR3 consists of 20 residues. The CDR3 spells CAYIGSGSTPGRWWDLKLIF. CDR3 bases: TGTGCTTATATAGGTAGCGGGAGTACTCCCGGCCGGTGGTGGGACCTTAAACTCATCTTT.

This clone occurred a few times. The TCRdb record carries a much larger clone's protein, which differs from this DNA's translation at residue 9; a read error is the likely cause, and the protein listed here is the DNA translation. The V call is TRDV1, the J call TRDJ1, with 8 bases lining up with TRDD3. TCRdb is silent on the J gene; assignment here came from matching the DNA to germline. Germline V gives CDR1 TSWWSYY, CDR2 QGS. This CDR3 has 26 amino acids. The CDR3 coding sequence is TGTGCTCTTGCGGAACATGAGGTCATATCTAGTACTGGGGGTGTTATTGGATTCAAGCCCACCGATAAACTCATCTTT. It specifies CALAEHEVISSTGGVIGFKPTDKLIF.

This clone has ten or more counts. This likely came from a read error, as a far larger clone is one base away. This same CDR3 is encoded by further DNA sequences in the sample. The V gene corresponds to TRDV3; no J gene was called; the table calls TRDD3, which could not be checked here. Germline V gene sequence: CDR1 TVYSNPD, CDR2 GDNSRS (reference sequence). The CDR3 runs to 19 residues. Written as DNA, the CDR3 is TGTGCCTCACCCACATACAAGGGATACGCTTCCTGGGACACCCGACAGATGTTCTTC. It encodes CASPTYKGYASWDTRQMFF.